This TCR beta chain appears in the sequencing data of a study of CXCR3-negative and CXCR3-positive naive CD8 T cells. Notes on the study in general: TRBV-TRBJ usage was similar across naive CXCR3 subsets but distinct in memory cells. CXCR3-expressing naive cells carried TRB CDR3s more hydrophobic than those of CXCR3-negative naive cells.

UMI-labeled 5' RACE yielded the TRB cDNA libraries. From the 5' RACE reads, TCRdb lists one entry per CDR3 protein and no DNA. The table gives about 130,000 distinct CDR3 sequences; the top ten clones make up roughly 0.62% of it. As regards this clonotype: Its specificity is not known.

The sample was naive CXCR3+ CD8+ T cells from blood. As to subset: CD45RO-CCR7+CD27+CD95- naive CD8+ T cells expressing CXCR3 (TNR3+). This TCR was sampled from a human donor in good health. Some clones in this sample may be carry-over from other donors' samples.

CDR3 region: CASSFHRSSYEQYF. The chain employs TRBV28 and TRBJ2-7. The CDR3 spans 14 residues. Germline-derived CDR1 and CDR2 are MDHEN and SYDVKM.